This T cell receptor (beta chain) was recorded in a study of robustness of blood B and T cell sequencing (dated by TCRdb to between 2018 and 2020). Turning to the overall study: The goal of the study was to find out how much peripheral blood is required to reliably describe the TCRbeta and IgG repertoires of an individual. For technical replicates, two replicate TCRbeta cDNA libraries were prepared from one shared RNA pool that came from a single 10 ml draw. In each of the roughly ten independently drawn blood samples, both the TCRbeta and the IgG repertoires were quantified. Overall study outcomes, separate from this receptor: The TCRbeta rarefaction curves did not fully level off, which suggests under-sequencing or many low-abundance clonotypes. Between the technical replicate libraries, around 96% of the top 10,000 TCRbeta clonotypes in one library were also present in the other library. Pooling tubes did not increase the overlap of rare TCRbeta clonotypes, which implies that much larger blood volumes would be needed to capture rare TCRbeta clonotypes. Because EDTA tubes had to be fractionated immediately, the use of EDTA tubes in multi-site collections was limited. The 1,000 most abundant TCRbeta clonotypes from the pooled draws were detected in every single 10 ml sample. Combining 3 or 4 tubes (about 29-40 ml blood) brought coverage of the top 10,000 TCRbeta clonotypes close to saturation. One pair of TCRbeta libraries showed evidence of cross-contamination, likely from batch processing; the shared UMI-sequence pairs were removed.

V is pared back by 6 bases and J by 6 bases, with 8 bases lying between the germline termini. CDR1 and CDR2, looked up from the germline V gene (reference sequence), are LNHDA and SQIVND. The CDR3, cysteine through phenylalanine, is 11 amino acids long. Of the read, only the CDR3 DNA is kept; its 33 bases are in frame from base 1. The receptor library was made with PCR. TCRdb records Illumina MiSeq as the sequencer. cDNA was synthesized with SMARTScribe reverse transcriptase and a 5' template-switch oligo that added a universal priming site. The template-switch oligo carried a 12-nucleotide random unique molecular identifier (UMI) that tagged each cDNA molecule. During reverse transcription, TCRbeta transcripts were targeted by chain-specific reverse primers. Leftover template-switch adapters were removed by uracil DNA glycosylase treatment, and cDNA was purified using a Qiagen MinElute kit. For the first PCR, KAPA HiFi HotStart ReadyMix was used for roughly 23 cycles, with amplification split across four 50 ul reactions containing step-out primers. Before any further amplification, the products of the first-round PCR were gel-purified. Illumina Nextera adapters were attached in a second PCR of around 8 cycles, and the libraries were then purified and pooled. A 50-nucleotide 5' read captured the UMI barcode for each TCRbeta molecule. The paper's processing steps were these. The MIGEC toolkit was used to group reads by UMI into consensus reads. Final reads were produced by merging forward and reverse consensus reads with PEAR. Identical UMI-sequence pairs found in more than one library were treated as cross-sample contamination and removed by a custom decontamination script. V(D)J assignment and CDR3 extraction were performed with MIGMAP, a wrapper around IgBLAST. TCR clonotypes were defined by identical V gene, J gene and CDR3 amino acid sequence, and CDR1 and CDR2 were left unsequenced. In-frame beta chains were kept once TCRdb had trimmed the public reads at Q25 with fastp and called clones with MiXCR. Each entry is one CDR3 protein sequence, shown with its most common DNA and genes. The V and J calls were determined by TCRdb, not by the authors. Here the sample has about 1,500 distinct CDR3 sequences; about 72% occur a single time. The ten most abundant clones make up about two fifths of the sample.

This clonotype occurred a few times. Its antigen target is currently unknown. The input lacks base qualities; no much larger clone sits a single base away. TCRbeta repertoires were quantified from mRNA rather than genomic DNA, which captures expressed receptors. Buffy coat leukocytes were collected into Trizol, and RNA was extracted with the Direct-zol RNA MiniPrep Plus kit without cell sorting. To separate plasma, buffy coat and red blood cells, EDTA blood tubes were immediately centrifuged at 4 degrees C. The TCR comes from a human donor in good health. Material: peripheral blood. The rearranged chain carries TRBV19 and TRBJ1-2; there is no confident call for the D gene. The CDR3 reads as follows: CASRSDHGYTF. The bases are TGTGCCAGTAGGTCAGACCATGGCTACACCTTC.